The TCR beta chain under discussion was sequenced for a study of beta chain features in type 1 diabetes. The study's findings and limits: Researchers report that Type 1 diabetes patients had moderately but significantly shorter TCRB CDR3s across all four CD4+ subsets.

The isolated RNA, all of it, was reverse transcribed, so expressed TCRB transcripts were what got sequenced. TCRdb's copy holds only in-frame clones and misses some; the assay was immunoSEQ multiplex PCR. The sample lists roughly 450,000 clones; over 10% were seen once. Trimming took off 4 bases at V and 4 bases at J, with 16 bases between the two ends. Germline V gene data show CDR1 as SGHVS and CDR2 as FQNEAQ. The CDR3 has 16 amino acids. This clone was seen only a few times. Its antigen is undetermined. This TCR derives from a young woman in good health. The V gene is TRBV7-8, the J gene TRBJ2-2; no definite D call. The sample comprised naive CD4+ T cells from blood. The CDR3 region is CASSSYRTAFTGELFF. CDR3 bases: TGTGCCAGCAGCTCCTACCGAACAGCATTCACCGGGGAGCTGTTTTTT. The variable domain in full, with the rest retrieved from reference TRBV7-8 and TRBJ2-2, is GAGVSQSPRYKVAKRGQDVALRCDPISGHVSLFWYQQALGQGPEFLTYFQNEAQLDKSGLPSDRFFAERPEGSVSTLKIQRTQQEDSAVYLCASSSYRTAFTGELFFGEGSRLTVL.